This TCR beta chain was profiled in a study of monozygotic twins with inflammatory bowel disease (dated by TCRdb to the late 2010s). With respect to the entire study: The complete study included approximately 28 monozygotic twin pairs: 19 IBD-discordant Danish pairs and nine German pairs, of which four were IBD-concordant and five were IBD-discordant. The search for disease-associated traits relied mainly on comparing IBD patients with their genetically identical healthy co-twins within discordant pairs. Each individual had, on average, about 151 000 unique TCRalpha sequences and 181 000 unique TCRbeta sequences available for analysis. Paper-wide results and their limitations: Compared with healthy twins, IBD patients shared fewer clonotypes with other individuals, and the difference was most pronounced in patients with signs of disease activity. Because patients received different immunosuppressive treatments, the repertoires may have picked up extra background noise and variability between individuals. A decrease in TCRbeta repertoire diversity, as measured by inverse Simpson index, was observed in IBD patients compared with their healthy co-twins. The results gave no support for a single strong signal or clonotype linked to IBD. The analysis was unable to tell different T cell subtypes apart. Concordant and discordant twins showed no difference in repertoire similarity, possibly because of limited statistical power.

Receptors were amplified or captured by 5' RACE. Each TCR library was prepared from roughly 3,800 ng of total RNA. For each sample, cDNA synthesis with SMARTScribe reverse transcriptase was split into eight separate reactions. During cDNA synthesis, template switching was used to introduce unique molecular identifiers that contained a 6-nucleotide sample barcode. TCRalpha and TCRbeta cDNA was amplified in two nested PCRs of 16 and 9 cycles, and bead purification was carried out after each PCR. Before amplification, the cDNA was treated with uracil DNA-glycosylase and purified using the QIAquick PCR purification kit. The second PCR was the step at which Illumina TruSeq-compatible adapters and sample-specific barcodes were added. TapeStation and Qubit were used to check library quality and concentration, and 5 to 5.5 ng of each library was pooled. Sequencing of the pooled libraries was done on an Illumina HiSeq2500 single-index Rapid Run using custom sequencing primers and 2 x 100 bp reads. Concerning the study's data processing: MiGEC version 1.2.6 was used for UMI-based consensus assembly, which corrected PCR and sequencing errors. MiXCR version 2.1.1 handled V(D)J alignment, clonotype assembly and CDR3 extraction. To normalise gene usage, clonotype sharing and MAIT/NKT TCR abundance, the top 1000, 10 000 and 20 000 clonotypes in each sample were analysed. Diversity was computed as the inverse Simpson index with the vegan R package after downsampling to 27 000 UMIs. Paired Mann-Whitney U tests were applied to discordant twin pairs, and Benjamini-Hochberg correction was used for multiple testing. Each entry corresponds to one CDR3 protein sequence from reads that TCRdb reprocessed, and DNA is not given. The V and J calls here are based on TCRdb, not the publication. This sample's table carries 160,000 or so distinct CDR3 sequences. In total, the top ten clones hold roughly 2.3% of the sample.

From each donor, an approximately 2.5 ml peripheral blood sample was drawn into PAXgene tubes and stored at -80 degrees C. Without any T cell sorting, total RNA was extracted from whole blood using the PAXgene blood miRNA kit on an automated QIAcube. Deep TCRalpha and TCRbeta repertoire profiling with unique molecular barcoding was performed on peripheral blood of monozygotic twin pairs concordant or discordant for inflammatory bowel disease. Smoking habits were recorded for all twin pairs, with individuals classified as current, former or never smokers. With respect to this clonotype: This receptor's antigen is unknown.

CDR1 and CDR2, per the germline V gene, are SNHLY and FYNNEI. Spanning cysteine to phenylalanine, the CDR3 consists of 14 amino acids. The protein alone is recorded here. Sequencing was done on a sample of blood. The chain is assembled from TRBV2 and TRBJ1-6. The sequence derives from a human donor with ulcerative colitis or Crohn's disease, or a healthy co-twin of an affected twin (not recorded which). The CDR3 amino acid sequence is: CASSGSRNNSPLHF.